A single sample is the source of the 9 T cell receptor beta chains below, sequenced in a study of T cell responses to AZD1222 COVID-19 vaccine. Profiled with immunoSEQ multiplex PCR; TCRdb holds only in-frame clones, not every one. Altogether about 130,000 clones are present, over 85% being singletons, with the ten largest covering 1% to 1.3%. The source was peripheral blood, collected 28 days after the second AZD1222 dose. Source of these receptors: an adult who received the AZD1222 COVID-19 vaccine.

The CDR3 DNA reads as TGCGCCAGCAGCTTGGCCCCCAGCACAGATACGCAGTATTTT. Protein: CASSLAPSTDTQYF. The J gene is TRBJ2-3, the V gene TRBV5-1; no firm D call. Germline CDR1 SGHRS, CDR2 YFSETQ. The V end was cut by 0 bases, the J end by 0 bases, with 5 bases between. CDR3 length equals 14 residues.

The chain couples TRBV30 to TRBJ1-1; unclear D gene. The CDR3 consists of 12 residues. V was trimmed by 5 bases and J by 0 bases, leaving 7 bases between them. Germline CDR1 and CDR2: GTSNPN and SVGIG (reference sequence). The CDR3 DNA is TGTGCCTGGGGTTTCATGAACACTGAAGCTTTCTTT. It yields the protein CAWGFMNTEAFF.

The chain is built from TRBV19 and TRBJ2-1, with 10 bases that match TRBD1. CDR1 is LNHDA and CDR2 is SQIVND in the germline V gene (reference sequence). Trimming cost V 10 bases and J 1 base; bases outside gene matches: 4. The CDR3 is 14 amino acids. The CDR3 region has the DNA TGTGCCACGACAGGGGGCCTATCCTACAATGAGCAGTTCTTC. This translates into CATTGGLSYNEQFF.

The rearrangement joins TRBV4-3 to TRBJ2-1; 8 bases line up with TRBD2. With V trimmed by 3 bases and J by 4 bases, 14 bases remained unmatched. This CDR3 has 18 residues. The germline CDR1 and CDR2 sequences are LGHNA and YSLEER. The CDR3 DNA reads TGCGCCAGCAGCCACGGGGGTAAACTAGCGGCATCTTACAATGAGCAGTTCTTC. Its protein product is CASSHGGKLAASYNEQFF.

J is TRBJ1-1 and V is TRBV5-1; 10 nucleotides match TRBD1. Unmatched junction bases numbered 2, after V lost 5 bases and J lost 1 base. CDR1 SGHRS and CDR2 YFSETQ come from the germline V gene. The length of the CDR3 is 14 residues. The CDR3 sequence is CASSWDRGNTEAFF. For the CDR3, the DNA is TGCGCCAGCAGTTGGGACAGGGGGAACACTGAAGCTTTCTTT.

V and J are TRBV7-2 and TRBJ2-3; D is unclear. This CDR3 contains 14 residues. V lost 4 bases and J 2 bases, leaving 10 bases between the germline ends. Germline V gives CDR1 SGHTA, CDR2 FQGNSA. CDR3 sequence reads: CASSSRIYTDTQYF. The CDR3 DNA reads TGTGCCAGCAGCTCTAGAATTTACACAGATACGCAGTATTTT.

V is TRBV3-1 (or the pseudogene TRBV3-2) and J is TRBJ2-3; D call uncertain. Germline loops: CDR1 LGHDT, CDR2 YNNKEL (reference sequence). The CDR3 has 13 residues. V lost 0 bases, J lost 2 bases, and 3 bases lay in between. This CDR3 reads CASSQDNTDTQYF. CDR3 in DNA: TGTGCCAGCAGCCAAGATAACACAGATACGCAGTATTTT.

CDR3 sequence (DNA): TGTGCCTGGAGTGAGGGACACGTTAATTCACCCCTCCACTTT. This encodes CAWSEGHVNSPLHF. This chain joins TRBV30 and TRBJ1-6; possibly TRBD1 for D (6 bases). The CDR3 runs 14 residues. Germline CDR1 is GTSNPN and CDR2 is SVGIG (reference sequence). V was pared by 1 base and J by 6 bases, with 10 bases between.

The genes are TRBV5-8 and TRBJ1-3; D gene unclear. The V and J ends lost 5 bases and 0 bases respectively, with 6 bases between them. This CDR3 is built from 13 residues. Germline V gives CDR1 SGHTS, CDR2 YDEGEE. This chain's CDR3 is CASSRFSGNTIYF. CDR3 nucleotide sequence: TGTGCCAGCAGTCGGTTCTCTGGAAACACCATATATTTT. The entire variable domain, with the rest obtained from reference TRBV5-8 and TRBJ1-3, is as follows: EAGVTQSPTHLIKTRGQQATLRCSPISGHTSVYWYQQALGLGLQFLLWYDEGEERNRGNFPPRFSGRQFPNYSSELNVNALELEDSALYLCASSRFSGNTIYFGEGSWLTVV.